This T cell receptor (beta chain) emerged from a study of T cell changes during pregnancy in multiple sclerosis. Trimming took off 2 bases at V and 8 bases at J, with 21 bases between the two ends. In germline, CDR1 is MNHEY, CDR2 SMNVEV (reference sequence). The CDR3 has 16 amino acids. This clone was counted once. Only in-frame clones appear in the TCRdb table, and some are missing; sequencing was by immunoSEQ multiplex PCR. The repertoire includes more than 45,000 clones, around 90% of them detected once, and 0.25% to 0.3% sits in the top ten. This chain uses TRBV27 with TRBJ1-2; D gene unclear. This receptor was taken from a female donor with multiple sclerosis, enrolled in a pregnancy study. The specimen comprised CD4+ T cells from peripheral blood mononuclear cells, sampled in the second trimester of pregnancy. The CDR3 nucleotides read TGTGCCAGCAGTTTAGTCGGCGGAGCCCCTACGACGGGCTACACCTTC. Protein product: CASSLVGGAPTTGYTF.